This T cell receptor beta chain was recorded in a study of T cells in Graves' hyperthyroidism and ophthalmopathy (dated by TCRdb to about 2019). Regarding the complete study: Peripheral blood samples were taken at the time of initial diagnosis, prior to any treatment. To identify TCR V-J signatures that set the groups apart, the researchers used a discovery cohort of about a hundred patients, made up of roughly 45 with Graves' ophthalmopathy and 55 to 65 with stable Graves' hyperthyroidism. Whether ophthalmopathy could be predicted prospectively was tested in an independent validation cohort made up of roughly 19 hyperthyroidism patients plus 17 patients who later progressed to ophthalmopathy. The 100 discovery patients were randomly split 7:3 into training and test sets. In over five Graves' hyperthyroidism patients, the study also compared T-cell repertoires from thyroid tissue with T-cell repertoires from blood. Following sampling, methimazole starting at 30 mg daily was given to hyperthyroidism patients, and high-dose intravenous methylprednisolone was given to ophthalmopathy patients. TCR Vbeta CDR3 sequencing of around 130 peripheral blood samples (approximately 44 ophthalmopathy, 75 hyperthyroidism and approximately 17 progressor patients) is reported in the paper.

The full study reports these points: Sample size was not statistically predetermined, and investigators were not blinded to group allocation. A 13 V-J signature model separated ophthalmopathy from stable hyperthyroidism, with about 88% sensitivity and roughly 81% specificity in cross-validation and 80%/75% in testing. In validation, the model predicted progression to ophthalmopathy with approximately 70% sensitivity and roughly 72% specificity, a median of 6.5 months before onset. Most expanded thyroid clonotypes (frequency above 0.001) were also found in blood, which suggests that blood repertoires may mirror thyroid immune responses.

Amplification of TCR beta CDR3 regions was carried out from RNA transcripts. A first-round RT-PCR of the TCR CDR3 used the HTBI primer set with the Qiagen OneStep RT-PCR kit. A second multiplex PCR round built the libraries, followed by size selection and purification. Paired-end sequencing of the libraries was performed with 100 bp reads on an Illumina HiSeq2000. From the authors' description of their analysis: SOAPnuke was used to process the raw data, throwing out any read that contained adapters or uncalled bases, had a mean Phred below 15, or lacked an exact constant-primer or identifier match. COPE v1.2.5 was used to merge the high-quality paired reads, and each unique nucleotide sequence was defined as a clonotype. Clonotypes were aligned to IMGT TRBV, TRBD and TRBJ reference segments using MiTCR v1.1. Analysis was restricted to V-J combinations with a frequency above 0.0001, which covered approximately 99% of repertoires. The TCS score was defined as F50 (clonal expansion) divided by E x V (chaos), with BLOSUM62-based TCRdist calculated between CDR3 peptides within each V-J. Welch's t-statistics and random forest reduced just over 500 V-J features to 13, which were used in a naive Bayes classifier (R e1071). TCRdb handled the public reads itself, with Q25 trimming in fastp and clone calling in MiXCR, and kept productive beta chains. Duplicate CDR3 protein sequences are folded into a single record with the most common DNA and genes. Clone size and V and J calls follow TCRdb, not the original study. A total of about 500,000 distinct CDR3 sequences appear in this sample, around 15% of them only once. The ten largest make up around 28% of the sample.

Germline trimming amounts to 5 bases on V and 1 base on J, with 5 as the count of junction bases outside the gene matches. From its cysteine to its phenylalanine, the CDR3 spans 15 amino acids. The entry retains the CDR3 DNA only, 45 bases that are in frame from base 1. The germline V gene gives CDR1 as SGHTA and CDR2 as FQGTGA. Moderately to severely active disease, a Clinical Activity Score of at least 3, a NOSPECS grade of at least 4, and a duration under 3 months were present in ophthalmopathy patients. The study excluded patients with uncontrolled infections, other autoimmune diseases, pregnancy or lactation. Diagnoses were based on clinical symptoms, serum thyroxine and TRAb, thyroid ultrasound and orbital computed tomography. PBMCs were isolated from around 10 ml of fresh peripheral blood by Ficoll-Paque density gradient centrifugation. Trizol reagent was used to extract total RNA, and RNA quality was then checked on an Agilent 2100 Bioanalyzer.

This clonotype came up many times. This receptor's antigen is unknown. Base quality data are lacking; no much larger clone is found one base away. Sequenced material: blood. The chain uses TRBV7-3 and TRBJ2-1, and 7 bases in between align with TRBD2. The receptor comes from a woman aged 25-40 years with Graves' ophthalmopathy. The CDR3 region: CASSVRGGSYNEQFF. The DNA is TGTGCCAGCAGCGTCCGGGGAGGGTCCTACAATGAGCAGTTCTTC.